The 15 T cell receptor beta chains given below trace back to one sample, sequenced in a study of blood T cell repertoires in COVID-19. Assay: immunoSEQ multiplex PCR; the TCRdb copy retains only in-frame clones and omits some. The table records around 250,000 clones, approximately 86% of them present only once. Sequenced: peripheral blood. These receptors originate from a woman between 18 and 29 years old with acute or convalescent COVID-19.

The chain has TRBV6-5 and TRBJ1-6, with unresolved D. Germline V gene data show CDR1 as MNHEY and CDR2 as SVGAGI. Trimming removed 6 bases at V and 10 bases at J, with 10 bases between. The CDR3 sequence is 12 residues long. CDR3 in DNA: TGTGCCAGCAGATCCCCAGGATCACCCCTCCACTTT. This codes for CASRSPGSPLHF.

In DNA, the CDR3 is TGTGCCAGTAGCCTGTCCACGGGAGGAGAGACCCAGTACTTC. Residues: CASSLSTGGETQYF. This chain joins TRBV19 and TRBJ2-5, with 7 bases aligning to TRBD2. V trimming: 6 bases; J trimming: 4 bases; junction bases outside the gene matches: 8. Germline CDR1 and CDR2: LNHDA and SQIVND (reference sequence). This CDR3 has 14 residues.

V and J are TRBV25-1 and TRBJ1-4, with 7 bases that match TRBD1. V shed 2 bases and J 7 bases; nucleotides not matched to a gene: 4. The CDR3 has 14 amino acids. Per the germline V gene, CDR1 is MGHDK and CDR2 is SYGVNS. The CDR3 loop is CASSEGGTAEKLFF. The CDR3 DNA reads TGTGCCAGCAGTGAAGGTGGGACAGCTGAAAAACTGTTTTTT. Filled out from reference TRBV25-1 and TRBJ1-4, the complete variable domain reads EADIYQTPRYLVIGTGKKITLECSQTMGHDKMYWYQQDPGMELHLIHYSYGVNSTEKGDLSSESTVSRIRTEHFPLTLESARPSHTSQYLCASSEGGTAEKLFFGSGTQLSVL.

Comments on this clone: Within the sample, other DNA sequences also encode this same CDR3. This chain connects TRBV19 to TRBJ2-1; 9 bases map to TRBD2. This CDR3 has 15 amino acids. Unmatched junction bases numbered 3, after V lost 4 bases and J lost 2 bases. Looked up from germline, CDR1 is LNHDA and CDR2 is SQIVND (reference sequence). CDR3 sequence reads: CASSKTSGPYNEQFF. The CDR3 DNA reads as TGTGCCAGTAGTAAGACTAGCGGACCCTACAATGAGCAGTTCTTC.

This clone occurred once. The gene calls are TRBV7-2 and TRBJ1-4, with TRBD1 matching over 8 bases. Losses at the gene ends were 10 bases for V and 4 bases for J; bases not matched to a gene: 11. Germline CDR1 SGHTA, CDR2 FQGNSA. The CDR3 spans 15 residues. The CDR3 DNA reads TGTGCCACCTCGGATGGACAGGGCCTTAATGAAAAACTGTTTTTT. Translation gives CATSDGQGLNEKLFF.

The chain is built from TRBV7-2 and TRBJ1-2; TRBD1 might be the D (6 bases). Germline CDR1 is SGHTA and CDR2 is FQGNSA. This CDR3 is 14 amino acids long. V shed 2 bases and J shed 7 bases, with 14 bases lying between them. The CDR3 here is CASSLNAGESGYTF. DNA for the CDR3: TGTGCCAGCAGCTTAAACGCAGGGGAGAGTGGCTACACCTTC.

This chain connects TRBV27 to TRBJ2-1, with TRBD2 matching 10 bases. Germline V CDR1 and CDR2: MNHEY, SMNVEV (reference sequence). With 6 bases clipped from V and 9 bases from J, the junction kept 2 bases outside the gene matches. The CDR3 length is 12 residues. The CDR3: CASRGLALEQFF. CDR3 in DNA: TGTGCCAGCAGGGGACTAGCGCTTGAGCAGTTCTTC.

The chain links TRBV10-3 to TRBJ2-2, with 10 bases matching TRBD2. Germline CDR1 ENHRY, CDR2 SYGVKD. The length of the CDR3 is 17 residues. The J segment lost 2 bases and the V segment lost 6 bases, leaving 9 bases of the junction unmatched. CDR3 sequence: CAISKVTSGANTGELFF. CDR3 coding DNA: TGTGCCATCAGCAAAGTTACTAGCGGGGCAAACACCGGGGAGCTGTTTTTT.

The gene calls are TRBV2 and TRBJ2-2, with a tentative D call TRBD2 (6 bases). V lost 2 bases to trimming and J lost 3 bases, with 13 bases between them. This CDR3 is built from 16 residues. CDR1 and CDR2 (germline): SNHLY, FYNNEI. CDR3 residues: CASSETGTPYTGELFF. CDR3 DNA sequence: TGTGCCAGCAGTGAAACCGGGACTCCATACACCGGGGAGCTGTTTTTT.

This chain links TRBV5-1 with TRBJ2-7; D perhaps matches TRBD2 (5 bases). The CDR3 has 13 amino acids. Per germline, CDR1 SGHRS and CDR2 YFSETQ. V was trimmed by 0 bases and J by 9 bases, leaving 13 bases between them. CDR3 in DNA: TGCGCCAGCAGCTTGGGGGGAGTTTCTGGGCAGTACTTC. Amino acid sequence: CASSLGGVSGQYF.

The V and J genes are TRBV5-1 and TRBJ1-6, with 7 bases aligning to TRBD1. Trimming took 0 bases from V and 10 from J; bases not matched to a gene: 10. The length of the CDR3 is 16 residues. Germline CDR1 is SGHRS and CDR2 is YFSETQ. The CDR3 reads CASSLAGTVQGSPLHF. CDR3 DNA: TGCGCCAGCAGCTTGGCCGGGACAGTTCAAGGCTCACCCCTCCACTTT.

The chain couples TRBV19 to TRBJ2-1; TRBD2 matches at 12 bases. The junction had 5 bases not matched to a gene; V was cut back by 4 bases and J by 4 bases. Germline lookup yields CDR1 LNHDA and CDR2 SQIVND (reference sequence). There are 16 residues in the CDR3. CDR3 bases: TGTGCCAGTAGTAGACTAGCGGGAGCCGTGTACAATGAGCAGTTCTTC. Its protein is CASSRLAGAVYNEQFF.

The chain links TRBV30 to TRBJ1-2, with D unclear. V lost 0 bases to trimming and J lost 8 bases, with 7 bases between them. Germline CDR1 is GTSNPN and CDR2 is SVGIG (reference sequence). The CDR3 sequence is 11 residues long. The CDR3 loop reads CAWSVLGGYTF. The DNA of the CDR3 is TGTGCCTGGAGTGTACTAGGGGGCTACACCTTC.

This chain connects TRBV5-1 to TRBJ2-3; TRBD2 matches at 7 bases. The V segment lost 4 bases and the J segment 1 base; nucleotides outside the gene matches: 0. The CDR3 covers 13 residues. Germline V lookup: CDR1 SGHRS, CDR2 YFSETQ. Written as DNA, the CDR3 is TGCGCCAGCAGCCGGGGGGGCACAGATACGCAGTATTTT. Translation: CASSRGGTDTQYF.

V gene TRBV28 combines with J gene TRBJ2-7, with TRBD1 identical over 9 bases. Trimming took 6 bases from V and 5 from J; bases not matched to a gene: 8. Germline-derived CDR1 and CDR2 are MDHEN and SYDVKM. The CDR3 contains 14 residues. CDR3 sequence: CASRTGTGNHEQYF. CDR3 coding DNA: TGTGCCAGCAGAACCGGGACAGGGAACCACGAGCAGTACTTC.